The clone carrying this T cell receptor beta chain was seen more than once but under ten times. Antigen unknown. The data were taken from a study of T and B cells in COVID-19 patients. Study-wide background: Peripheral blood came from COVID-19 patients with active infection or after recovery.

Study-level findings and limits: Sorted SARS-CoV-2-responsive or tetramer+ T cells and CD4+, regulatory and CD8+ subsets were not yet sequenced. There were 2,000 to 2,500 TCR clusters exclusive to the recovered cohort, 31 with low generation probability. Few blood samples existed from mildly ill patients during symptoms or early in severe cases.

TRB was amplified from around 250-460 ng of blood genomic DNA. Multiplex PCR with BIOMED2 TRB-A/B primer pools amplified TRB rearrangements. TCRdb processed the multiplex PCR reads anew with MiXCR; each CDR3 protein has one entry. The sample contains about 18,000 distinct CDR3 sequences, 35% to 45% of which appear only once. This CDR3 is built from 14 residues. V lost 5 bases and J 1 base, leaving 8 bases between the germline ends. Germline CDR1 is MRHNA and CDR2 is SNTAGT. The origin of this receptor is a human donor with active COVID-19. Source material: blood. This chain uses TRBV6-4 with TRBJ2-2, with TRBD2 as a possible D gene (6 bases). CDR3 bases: TGTGCCAGCAGTCGGCGGGGGAACACCGGGGAGCTGTTTTTT. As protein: CASSRRGNTGELFF.